This T cell receptor beta chain was recovered during a study of T cell repertoires in ileal Crohn's disease. Study-wide points: Compared with non-smokers, active smokers at surgery showed more clonal expansions.

The ends were cut back, 6 bases at V and 1 base at J, with 9 bases in the middle. Looked up from germline, CDR1 is MDHEN and CDR2 is SYDVKM. CDR3 size: 13 residues. The sample's time point: neoterminal ileum biopsy at postoperative endoscopy, about 6 months after surgery. The method was immunoSEQ multiplex PCR; TCRdb's version includes in-frame clones alone and lacks a portion of them. The data contain thousands of clones, about two thirds of them singletons. Regarding this clone: Its antigen is unknown.

This receptor was identified in an adult with Crohn's disease. The chain carries TRBV28 and TRBJ2-5; D is unclear. Input material: ileal tissue. The CDR3, as DNA: TGTGCCAGCAGCCCGACATTCCAAGAGACCCAGTACTTC. It translates to CASSPTFQETQYF.